These 10 T cell receptor beta chains share one sample of origin, sequenced in a study of Graves' ophthalmopathy and Graves' hyperthyroidism. The authors amplified TCR beta CDR3 regions from RNA transcripts. The first-round RT-PCR employed HTBI primers together with the Qiagen OneStep RT-PCR kit. A multiplex PCR was then performed as the second round. TCRdb passed the multiplex PCR reads through MiXCR, listing each CDR3 protein once. The sample holds under 250,000 distinct CDR3 sequences, less than 30% seen once. The specimen sequenced was peripheral blood. These receptors were obtained from a man in his forties or fifties with Graves' ophthalmopathy.

There are many counts of this clonotype. The chain recombines TRBV20-1 with TRBJ2-7, with 9 bases identical to TRBD2. Germline values: CDR1 DFQATT, CDR2 SNEGSKA (reference sequence). Trimming removed 7 bases from V and 1 base from J; junction bases left unmatched: 11. This CDR3 contains 15 residues. CDR3 DNA: TGCAGTGGCACACCTTTAGCGGGAGTTTCCTACGAGCAGTACTTC. As protein: CSGTPLAGVSYEQYF.

V is TRBV7-2 and J is TRBJ2-7; a weak D match, TRBD1 (6 bases). V was trimmed by 4 bases and J by 2 bases, leaving 15 bases between them. Germline V gives CDR1 SGHTA, CDR2 FQGNSA. This CDR3 is built from 15 residues. The CDR3 sequence is CASSSSGTIAYEQYF. The CDR3 coding sequence is TGTGCCAGCAGCTCTTCCGGGACAATCGCCTACGAGCAGTACTTC.

V gene TRBV6-4 combines with J gene TRBJ2-7; the D is unclear. Germline lookup yields CDR1 MRHNA and CDR2 SNTAGT. Trimming removed 7 bases at V and 3 bases at J, with 7 bases between. The CDR3 spans 11 residues. CDR3 nucleotide sequence: TGTGCCAGCATTAGCAACTACGAGCAGTACTTC. Amino acid sequence: CASISNYEQYF.

This clonotype was found many times. J is TRBJ2-7 and V is TRBV20-1; TRBD1 matches at 11 bases. CDR3 length equals 14 residues. The junction had 6 bases not matched to a gene; V was cut back by 3 bases and J by 5 bases. Germline values: CDR1 DFQATT, CDR2 SNEGSKA (reference sequence). The CDR3 DNA reads TGCAGTGCTAGGAGGGGACAGGGGGGCCACGAGCAGTACTTC. Translating it yields CSARRGQGGHEQYF.

The V gene is TRBV5-6, the J gene TRBJ1-1; D is uncertain. Trimming left V 2 bases short and J 1 base short, with 9 bases between. The CDR3 runs to 14 residues. From germline, CDR1 is SGHDT and CDR2 YYEEEE. CDR3 coding DNA: TGTGCCAGCAGCTTACCCAACCCGAACACTGAAGCTTTCTTT. Translated: CASSLPNPNTEAFF.

This clonotype was seen ten or more times. This chain joins TRBV20-1 and TRBJ1-2; TRBD1 matches 7 bases. CDR1 DFQATT and CDR2 SNEGSKA come from the germline V gene (reference sequence). V trimming: 7 bases; J trimming: 2 bases; junction bases outside the gene matches: 7. This CDR3 is built from 13 residues. CDR3 nucleotides: TGCAGTGGCCAGGGACAGAAGAACTATGGCTACACCTTC. As protein: CSGQGQKNYGYTF.

This clonotype was observed many times. V and J are TRBV4-1 and TRBJ1-1; D remains unclear. The V gene's germline CDR1 is MGHRA and CDR2 YSYEKL. V was cut by 4 bases and J by 0 bases, with 6 bases left in between. The CDR3 totals 13 residues. CDR3 bases: TGCGCCAGCAGCCCCTCTTTGAACACTGAAGCTTTCTTT. Translation gives CASSPSLNTEAFF.

The chain joins TRBV5-1 to TRBJ1-3; TRBD1 matches 8 bases. Germline CDR1 SGHRS, CDR2 YFSETQ. This CDR3 spans 16 amino acids. V shed 3 bases and J 3 bases; nucleotides not matched to a gene: 8. CDR3 residues: CASSSLGTGGGNTIYF. The CDR3 DNA reads as TGCGCCAGCAGCTCGCTCGGGACAGGCGGTGGAAACACCATATATTTT. The full variable domain, its missing parts supplied by reference TRBV5-1 and TRBJ1-3, is KAGVTQTPRYLIKTRGQQVTLSCSPISGHRSVSWYQQTPGQGLQFLFEYFSETQRNKGNFPGRFSGRQFSNSRSEMNVSTLELGDSALYLCASSSLGTGGGNTIYFGEGSWLTVV.

The V call is TRBV6-4, the J call TRBJ1-1; weak D call: TRBD1 (5 bases). The CDR3 length is 16 residues. V was shortened by 2 bases and J by 0 bases, with 13 bases between the two germline ends. The germline gives CDR1 MRHNA, CDR2 SNTAGT. Here the CDR3 DNA reads TGTGCCAGCAGTGACCTCGGGGCAGGGATGAACACTGAAGCTTTCTTT. It translates to CASSDLGAGMNTEAFF.

This clonotype was counted at least ten times. The V and J genes are TRBV27 and TRBJ1-1; D remains unclear. The CDR3 is 16 residues long. Germline V gene sequence: CDR1 MNHEY, CDR2 SMNVEV (reference sequence). V was clipped by 1 base and J by 6 bases, with 18 bases between them. CDR3 nucleotide sequence: TGTGCCAGCAGTTTATTCCCCCCGGGAGCCCTGGCTGAAGCTTTCTTT. Translating gives CASSLFPPGALAEAFF.